These 23 T cell receptor beta chains came from one sample sequenced in a study of Ad26.COV2.S vaccination and SARS-CoV-2 variants (TCRdb year 2021). What the time point label conveys for this sample: individuals recovered from natural SARS-CoV-2 infection. Receptor amplification or capture employed the immunoSEQ multiplex PCR assay. TCRdb provides this immuneACCESS table in a form limited to in-frame rearrangements. Some clones are lacking; in checked studies, under half of them reflect an unresolved V gene, and why the rest are absent is not known. A total of approximately 140,000 clones appear in this sample, roughly 88% of them only once. Jointly, the top ten make up 4% to 6% of the sample. The source material was peripheral blood, sampled after recovery from COVID-19. The receptor set was obtained from a human donor who had recovered from COVID-19.

This sequence joins TRBV5-1 and TRBJ1-6, with D perhaps TRBD1 (5 bases). Trimming removed 2 bases from V and 10 bases from J, with 10 bases in between. Germline CDR1 is SGHRS and CDR2 is YFSETQ. The CDR3 contains 13 residues. This chain's CDR3 is CASSLGEMSPLHF. CDR3 nucleotides: TGCGCCAGCAGCTTAGGGGAGATGTCACCCCTCCACTTT.

The V call is TRBV30, the J call TRBJ1-5; 8 bases are a match to TRBD1. The V segment lost 2 bases and the J segment 6 bases; nucleotides outside the gene matches: 6. This CDR3 region has 14 residues. CDR1 is GTSNPN, CDR2 SVGIG, per germline (reference sequence). CDR3: CAWSKGDRSQPQHF. CDR3 DNA sequence: TGTGCCTGGAGTAAGGGGGACAGGAGTCAGCCCCAGCATTTT.

The chain is built from TRBV6-5 and TRBJ2-7, with D possibly being TRBD1 or TRBD2 (5 bases each). Germline V CDR1 and CDR2: MNHEY, SVGAGI. V was trimmed by 6 bases and J by 2 bases, leaving 14 bases between them. The CDR3 runs 14 residues. CDR3 DNA sequence: TGTGCCAGCAGGAGGGGCCCGAGCGCCTACGAGCAGTACTTC. This codes for CASRRGPSAYEQYF.

This clone appeared a single time. The gene calls are TRBV30 and TRBJ2-1; 8 bases match TRBD1. The trim removed 5 bases at V and 10 bases at J, leaving 13 bases unmatched. The length of the CDR3 is 14 residues. Germline V gene data show CDR1 as GTSNPN and CDR2 as SVGIG (reference sequence). CDR3 coding DNA: TGTGCCTGGTCTTCCGGGACAGGTGCTGAGGAGCAGTTCTTC. Encoded protein: CAWSSGTGAEEQFF. Drawing the rest from reference TRBV30 and TRBJ2-1, the complete variable domain is SQTIHQWPATLVQPVGSPLSLECTVEGTSNPNLYWYRQAAGRGLQLLFYSVGIGQISSEVPQNLSASRPQDRQFILSSKKLLLSDSGFYLCAWSSGTGAEEQFFGPGTRLTVL.

This chain connects TRBV5-1 to TRBJ2-2, with D unresolved. The V gene's germline CDR1 is SGHRS and CDR2 YFSETQ. This CDR3 is 17 amino acids long. The V and J ends lost 4 bases and 0 bases respectively, with 16 bases between them. The CDR3 bases are TGCGCCAGCAGCCACCATGAGAGCAGGACGAACACCGGGGAGCTGTTTTTT. Amino acids: CASSHHESRTNTGELFF. The whole variable domain, remainder taken from reference TRBV5-1 and TRBJ2-2, is KAGVTQTPRYLIKTRGQQVTLSCSPISGHRSVSWYQQTPGQGLQFLFEYFSETQRNKGNFPGRFSGRQFSNSRSEMNVSTLELGDSALYLCASSHHESRTNTGELFFGEGSRLTVL.

The chain has TRBV3-1 (or the pseudogene TRBV3-2) and TRBJ1-2; D is ambiguous. From germline, CDR1 is LGHDT and CDR2 YNNKEL (reference sequence). The ends were cut back, 5 bases at V and 7 bases at J, with 17 bases in the middle. The CDR3 runs 14 residues. CDR3 in amino acids: CASSTRAAEGGYTF. The DNA of the CDR3 is TGTGCCAGCAGCACCCGGGCGGCGGAGGGTGGCTACACCTTC.

The chain recombines TRBV27 with TRBJ2-7, with TRBD2 identical over 7 bases. CDR1 and CDR2 (germline): MNHEY, SMNVEV (reference sequence). The trim removed 6 bases at V and 5 bases at J, leaving 7 bases unmatched. This CDR3 is built from 13 residues. CDR3 DNA sequence: TGTGCCAGCAGCTTGACTAGCACCCACGAGCAGTACTTC. Translated: CASSLTSTHEQYF.

This sequence joins TRBV6-5 and TRBJ2-1; 11 bases line up with TRBD2. There are 15 residues in the CDR3. The trim removed 2 bases at V and 6 bases at J, leaving 3 bases unmatched. The V gene's germline CDR1 is MNHEY and CDR2 SVGAGI. CDR3 protein: CASSYRLAGGNEQFF. For the CDR3, the DNA is TGTGCCAGCAGTTACCGGCTAGCGGGGGGCAATGAGCAGTTCTTC.

V and J are TRBV20-1 and TRBJ2-3; D gene unclear. The CDR3 length is 15 residues. Trimming removed 3 bases at V and 2 bases at J, with 15 bases between. CDR1 and CDR2 from the germline V gene are DFQATT and SNEGSKA (reference sequence). CDR3 in DNA: TGCAGTGCTAGTAAGGCTACGAGTATCACAGATACGCAGTATTTT. Amino acids: CSASKATSITDTQYF.

This clone was seen only once. The rearrangement links TRBV19 to TRBJ1-1, with D possibly TRBD1 on 5 matching bases. Trimming pared 5 bases from V and 4 bases from J, leaving 8 bases between. Germline loops: CDR1 LNHDA, CDR2 SQIVND (reference sequence). The length of the CDR3 is 12 residues. In DNA, the CDR3 is TGTGCCAGTAGTGGGGGGATCACTGAAGCTTTCTTT. Translating gives CASSGGITEAFF.

This rearrangement joins TRBV3-1 (or the pseudogene TRBV3-2) to TRBJ2-3; 7 positions match TRBD2. Germline CDR1 is LGHDT and CDR2 is YNNKEL (reference sequence). There are 14 residues in the CDR3. V shed 4 bases, J shed 2 bases, and the junction held 3 bases outside the gene matches. The CDR3 is CASSRRGDTDTQYF. The CDR3 DNA sequence: TGTGCCAGCAGCCGTCGGGGGGACACAGATACGCAGTATTTT.

This clone was picked up one time. The rearrangement uses TRBV28 and TRBJ1-2; tentative D call: TRBD1 (5 bases). This CDR3 is built from 15 residues. Germline CDR1 MDHEN, CDR2 SYDVKM. Trimming took off 8 bases at V and 5 bases at J, with 21 bases between the two ends. The CDR3 region is CASGRTSDVGYGYTF. In DNA, the CDR3 is TGTGCCAGCGGACGGACATCTGACGTTGGGTATGGCTACACCTTC.

The CDR3 protein is CASSPGAGDLETQYF. The CDR3 coding sequence is TGTGCCAGCAGCCCAGGGGCAGGGGATCTAGAGACCCAGTACTTC. J is TRBJ2-5 and V is TRBV11-2, with D perhaps TRBD1 (6 bases). Germline CDR1 SGHAT, CDR2 FQNNGV. Trimming shortened V by 5 bases and J by 4 bases, and 17 bases separated the two germline ends. The length of the CDR3 is 15 residues. Together with reference TRBV11-2 and TRBJ2-5, the CDR3 gives the full variable domain: EAGVAQSPRYKIIEKRQSVAFWCNPISGHATLYWYQQILGQGPKLLIQFQNNGVVDDSQLPKDRFSAERLKGVDSTLKIQPAKLEDSAVYLCASSPGAGDLETQYFGPGTRLLVL.

The J gene is TRBJ2-1, the V gene TRBV4-3; the D is unclear. CDR3 length: 15 residues. CDR1 and CDR2 from the germline V gene are LGHNA and YSLEER. The germline V and J ends were trimmed by 0 bases and 8 bases, with 14 bases remaining between them. CDR3 amino acids: CASSQDWNQGDEQFF. In DNA, the CDR3 is TGCGCCAGCAGCCAAGATTGGAACCAAGGTGATGAGCAGTTCTTC.

Remarks on this clone: The same CDR3 can be traced to other DNA sequences in this sample. This chain connects TRBV6-1 to TRBJ2-5; perhaps TRBD1 as D (6 bases). The germline CDR1 and CDR2 sequences are MNHNS and SASEGT. This CDR3 has 14 amino acids. V lost 1 base to trimming and J lost 4 bases, with 10 bases between them. CDR3 DNA sequence: TGTGCCAGCAGTGAAGACAGGGTGAGAGAGACCCAGTACTTC. Translated: CASSEDRVRETQYF.

CDR3 residues: CASSLARGGLAGELFF. CDR3 DNA: TGTGCCAGCAGCTTAGCGCGAGGAGGACTGGCCGGGGAGCTGTTTTTT. The chain recombines TRBV7-2 with TRBJ2-2; D is possibly TRBD2 (5 bases). In germline, CDR1 is SGHTA, CDR2 FQGNSA. V was trimmed by 0 bases and J by 6 bases, leaving 14 bases between them. The CDR3 runs 16 residues.

The rearrangement joins TRBV6-4 to TRBJ2-1; D call uncertain. Germline V gives CDR1 MRHNA, CDR2 SNTAGT. The CDR3 consists of 16 residues. Trimming stripped 0 bases from V and 6 bases from J, with 15 bases between. CDR3 region: CASSDSPGLEGNEQFF. The CDR3, as DNA: TGTGCCAGCAGTGACTCCCCGGGCCTAGAAGGCAATGAGCAGTTCTTC.

CDR3 region: CASSQSARQGANEQFF. For the CDR3, the DNA is TGCGCCAGCAGCCAATCCGCTCGACAGGGGGCCAATGAGCAGTTCTTC. The chain couples TRBV5-1 to TRBJ2-1; 10 bases are a match to TRBD1. Germline loops: CDR1 SGHRS, CDR2 YFSETQ. The CDR3 contains 16 residues. V lost 4 bases, J lost 6 bases, and 10 bases stayed unmatched.

This rearrangement joins TRBV3-1 (or the pseudogene TRBV3-2) to TRBJ2-3; no clear D. This CDR3 is built from 14 residues. Trimming removed 4 bases from V and 1 base from J, with 9 bases in between. The germline CDR1 and CDR2 sequences are LGHDT and YNNKEL (reference sequence). DNA of the CDR3: TGTGCCAGCAGCCTTCAGAGCGGCACAGATACGCAGTATTTT. Its protein product is CASSLQSGTDTQYF.

The genes are TRBV2 and TRBJ2-1, with D unclear. V lost 3 bases to trimming and J lost 4 bases, with 10 bases between them. CDR1 is SNHLY and CDR2 is FYNNEI in the germline V gene. The CDR3 is made up of 14 amino acids. The DNA for the CDR3 is TGTGCCAGCAGTGACAGGACGACTTACAATGAGCAGTTCTTC. Amino acid sequence: CASSDRTTYNEQFF.

The chain employs TRBV9 and TRBJ2-3; TRBD2 matches 12 bases. The CDR3 length is 15 residues. Losses at the gene ends were 3 bases for V and 4 bases for J; bases not matched to a gene: 3. Germline-derived CDR1 and CDR2 are SGDLS and YYNGEE. This CDR3 is CASSASGGAADTQYF. DNA for the CDR3: TGTGCCAGCAGCGCTAGCGGGGGGGCCGCAGATACGCAGTATTTT.

In its sample, this clone was seen once. The chain combines TRBV11-2 with TRBJ2-5; TRBD2 aligns across 9 bases. This CDR3 region has 14 residues. Germline CDR1 is SGHAT and CDR2 is FQNNGV. Trimming cost V 5 bases and J 0 bases; bases outside gene matches: 1. CDR3 in DNA: TGTGCCAGCAGCGCTAGCGGGGACCAAGAGACCCAGTACTTC. This encodes CASSASGDQETQYF. Full variable domain (missing parts from reference TRBV11-2 and TRBJ2-5): EAGVAQSPRYKIIEKRQSVAFWCNPISGHATLYWYQQILGQGPKLLIQFQNNGVVDDSQLPKDRFSAERLKGVDSTLKIQPAKLEDSAVYLCASSASGDQETQYFGPGTRLLVL.

This chain uses TRBV4-3 with TRBJ1-3; tentatively, D is TRBD1 (6 bases). The CDR3 has 17 residues. V lost 3 bases and J 0 bases, leaving 15 bases between the germline ends. From germline, CDR1 is LGHNA and CDR2 YSLEER. CDR3 loop: CASSQGRVGGSGNTIYF. The CDR3 DNA sequence: TGCGCCAGCAGCCAGGGAAGGGTAGGGGGCTCTGGAAACACCATATATTTT.